Shown below are 21 T cell receptor beta chains from a single sample sequenced in a study of cytomegalovirus exposure and HLA in healthy donors. The PCR made use of 60 Vbeta and 13 Jbeta primers. Using immunoSEQ multiplex PCR, the repertoire was profiled, and TCRdb retains in-frame clones only, with some absent. The sample lists more than 80,000 clones; 65% to 85% were seen once. Sequencing was done on a sample of PBMCs. These receptors were taken from an older woman in good health and CMV-seropositive.

This clone was counted only a few times. The chain combines TRBV19 with TRBJ2-7; the D is unclear. Per germline, CDR1 LNHDA and CDR2 SQIVND (reference sequence). The CDR3 spans 13 residues. V was clipped by 5 bases and J by 2 bases, with 10 bases between them. CDR3 region: CASSPDSTYEQYF. CDR3 DNA: TGTGCCAGTAGTCCAGACTCCACCTACGAGCAGTACTTC.

The gene calls are TRBV7-3 and TRBJ2-5, with D unresolved. V was pared by 0 bases and J by 5 bases, with 13 bases between. Germline assignment: CDR1 SGHTA and CDR2 FQGTGA. The CDR3 totals 15 residues. The CDR3 protein is CASSLTGVAWETQYF. Written as DNA, the CDR3 is TGTGCCAGCAGCTTAACTGGTGTGGCCTGGGAGACCCAGTACTTC.

The rearrangement joins TRBV9 to TRBJ1-2; D might be TRBD1 (6 bases). V was trimmed by 4 bases and J by 2 bases, leaving 9 bases between them. The CDR3 loop spans 13 amino acids. Germline-derived CDR1 and CDR2 are SGDLS and YYNGEE. CDR3 sequence reads: CASSRDTNYGYTF. CDR3 coding DNA: TGTGCCAGCAGCCGGGACACCAACTATGGCTACACCTTC.

This chain links TRBV15 with TRBJ1-1; D may be TRBD1 (5 bases). Looked up from germline, CDR1 is LNHNV and CDR2 is YYDKDF (reference sequence). V was trimmed by 1 base and J by 3 bases, leaving 9 bases between them. The CDR3 loop spans 14 amino acids. CDR3 DNA sequence: TGTGCCACCAGCAGAGGGGACTGGGACACTGAAGCTTTCTTT. This translates into CATSRGDWDTEAFF.

The J gene is TRBJ2-2, the V gene TRBV5-4; TRBD2 might be the D (5 bases). This CDR3 spans 14 amino acids. The germline V and J ends were trimmed by 3 bases and 4 bases, with 10 bases remaining between them. Germline V CDR1 and CDR2: SGHNT, YYREEE (reference sequence). The CDR3 DNA reads as TGTGCCAGCAGCTGGCGGGCCGCCACCGGGGAGCTGTTTTTT. Translating it yields CASSWRAATGELFF.

This rearrangement joins TRBV11-2 to TRBJ1-2; 8 bases agree with TRBD1. The CDR3 runs 16 residues. Germline V gene sequence: CDR1 SGHAT, CDR2 FQNNGV. V gave up 1 base and J gave up 4 bases; unmatched junction bases: 8. CDR3: CASSLAGGTGSYGYTF. CDR3 bases: TGTGCCAGCAGCTTAGCTGGGGGGACAGGCTCCTATGGCTACACCTTC.

This clone was detected a few times. The V and J genes are TRBV18 and TRBJ1-1, with a weak D call TRBD1 (6 bases). Per the germline V gene, CDR1 is KGHSH and CDR2 is LQKENI. The CDR3 is made up of 14 amino acids. Trimming cost V 5 bases and J 1 base, with 11 bases left between them. The CDR3 spells CASSTRGGNTEAFF. For the CDR3, the DNA is TGTGCCAGCTCAACGAGGGGGGGGAACACTGAAGCTTTCTTT.

This chain joins TRBV6-5 and TRBJ2-2; D unclear. From germline, CDR1 is MNHEY and CDR2 SVGAGI. The CDR3 is made up of 14 amino acids. Deletions cut 4 bases from V and 7 bases from J, with 13 bases between. CDR3 residues: CASSLNGWNGELFF. CDR3 nucleotides: TGTGCCAGCAGTTTAAACGGGTGGAACGGGGAGCTGTTTTTT.

The CDR3 DNA reads TGTGCCAGCAGTAAACCGGGACAGGGGAATGAAAAACTGTTTTTT. Its translation: CASSKPGQGNEKLFF. The chain has TRBV6-5 and TRBJ1-4; TRBD1 agrees at 10 bases. Unmatched junction bases numbered 5, after V lost 5 bases and J lost 5 bases. The CDR3 spans 15 residues. Germline V gives CDR1 MNHEY, CDR2 SVGAGI.

The chain is built from TRBV19 and TRBJ2-3; TRBD2 is a possible D gene (6 bases). Trimming removed 6 bases from V and 2 bases from J, with 12 bases in between. This CDR3 region has 14 residues. Per the germline V gene, CDR1 is LNHDA and CDR2 is SQIVND (reference sequence). The CDR3 sequence: CASSSPGVTDTQYF. CDR3 nucleotides: TGTGCCAGTAGCTCCCCGGGGGTCACAGATACGCAGTATTTT.

This clone has a single count. The chain recombines TRBV10-2 with TRBJ2-7, with 11 bases matching TRBD2. Germline V gene sequence: CDR1 WSHSY, CDR2 SAAADI. The CDR3 is 16 residues long. Trimming at V came to 2 bases and at J to 2 bases, leaving 5 bases not matched to a gene. For the CDR3, the DNA is TGCGCCAGCAGTGAGGGGACTAGCGGTCTTGCCTACGAGCAGTACTTC. Translating it yields CASSEGTSGLAYEQYF.

This clone has only a few counts. The V call is TRBV7-8, the J call TRBJ1-1; 8 bases match TRBD1. Unmatched junction bases numbered 5, after V lost 5 bases and J lost 6 bases. The CDR3 spans 13 residues. In germline, CDR1 is SGHVS, CDR2 FQNEAQ. The CDR3 reads CASSIGQGPEAFF. The DNA for the CDR3 is TGTGCCAGCAGCATTGGACAGGGCCCTGAAGCTTTCTTT.

This sequence joins TRBV5-6 and TRBJ1-2; 11 bases agree with TRBD1. The trim removed 4 bases at V and 5 bases at J, leaving 10 bases unmatched. This CDR3 comprises 16 residues. Germline V gene sequence: CDR1 SGHDT, CDR2 YYEEEE. The CDR3 is CASSPLDRGLRYGYTF. CDR3 coding DNA: TGTGCCAGCAGCCCACTGGACAGGGGGCTTCGATATGGCTACACCTTC.

The chain joins TRBV2 to TRBJ2-1, with 9 bases that match TRBD2. The germline gives CDR1 SNHLY, CDR2 FYNNEI. The CDR3 length is 16 residues. Losses at the gene ends were 5 bases for V and 5 bases for J; bases not matched to a gene: 10. CDR3 residues: CASSKIAGEFDNEQFF. The CDR3 DNA reads TGTGCCAGCAGTAAGATAGCGGGAGAATTCGACAATGAGCAGTTCTTC.

The J gene is TRBJ2-5, the V gene TRBV4-2; D call uncertain. The last part of the DNA fits TRBJ2-7 better; the J call may be wrong. Germline-derived CDR1 and CDR2 are LGHNA and YNFKEQ. The CDR3 totals 15 residues. The CDR3, as DNA: TGTGCCAGCAGCCAAGAATGGGGATTTGACTACGAGCAGTACTTC. Residues: CASSQEWGFDYEQYF.

This clone was recorded only once. The V and J genes are TRBV7-2 and TRBJ2-7; tentative D call: TRBD2 (5 bases). Germline CDR1 and CDR2: SGHTA and FQGNSA. Between the trimmed V and J ends, which lost 1 base and 5 bases, there was a span of 12 bases. The CDR3 loop spans 14 amino acids. The CDR3 loop is CASSLELVPNEQYF. CDR3 nucleotide sequence: TGTGCCAGCAGCTTAGAACTAGTGCCTAACGAGCAGTACTTC.

This chain connects TRBV20-1 to TRBJ1-1; D is undetermined. Germline CDR1 reads DFQATT; CDR2 reads SNEGSKA (reference sequence). The V and J ends lost 6 bases and 7 bases respectively, with 12 bases between them. CDR3 size: 11 residues. The DNA of the CDR3 is TGCAGTGCCAGCCTCGACATTGAAGCTTTCTTT. Its protein product is CSASLDIEAFF.

V is TRBV27 and J is TRBJ2-5, with D possibly TRBD2 on 5 matching bases. The V gene's germline CDR1 is MNHEY and CDR2 SMNVEV (reference sequence). The V end was cut by 1 base, the J end by 4 bases, with 10 bases between. The CDR3 has 14 residues. The DNA for the CDR3 is TGTGCCAGCAGTTTATGGGCTAGCTCAGAGACCCAGTACTTC. Amino acids: CASSLWASSETQYF.

This clone was detected a few times. The genes are TRBV29-1 and TRBJ1-4; TRBD1 is a possible D gene (5 bases). Germline V CDR1 and CDR2: SQVTM, ANQGSEA. The germline V and J ends were trimmed by 5 bases and 8 bases, with 18 bases remaining between them. This CDR3 has 14 residues. CDR3 bases: TGCAGCGTTACCGGGGGACGGGCGGGCGAAAAACTGTTTTTT. Translating it yields CSVTGGRAGEKLFF.

This chain joins TRBV7-6 and TRBJ2-2; D gene unclear. The CDR3 extends over 13 amino acids. Trimming stripped 0 bases from V and 5 bases from J, with 4 bases between. Germline CDR1 is SGHVS and CDR2 is FNYEAQ. CDR3 DNA sequence: TGTGCCAGCAGCTTAGCGAGAACCGGGGAGCTGTTTTTT. Its protein is CASSLARTGELFF.

The count of this clone is one. V and J are TRBV29-1 and TRBJ2-7; tentatively, D is TRBD1 (5 bases). The CDR3 sequence is 13 residues long. Germline CDR1 is SQVTM and CDR2 is ANQGSEA. The ends were cut back, 7 bases at V and 0 bases at J, with 13 bases in the middle. In nucleotides, the CDR3 is TGCAGCGGGACCGACAGACGCTCCTACGAGCAGTACTTC. Translation: CSGTDRRSYEQYF.